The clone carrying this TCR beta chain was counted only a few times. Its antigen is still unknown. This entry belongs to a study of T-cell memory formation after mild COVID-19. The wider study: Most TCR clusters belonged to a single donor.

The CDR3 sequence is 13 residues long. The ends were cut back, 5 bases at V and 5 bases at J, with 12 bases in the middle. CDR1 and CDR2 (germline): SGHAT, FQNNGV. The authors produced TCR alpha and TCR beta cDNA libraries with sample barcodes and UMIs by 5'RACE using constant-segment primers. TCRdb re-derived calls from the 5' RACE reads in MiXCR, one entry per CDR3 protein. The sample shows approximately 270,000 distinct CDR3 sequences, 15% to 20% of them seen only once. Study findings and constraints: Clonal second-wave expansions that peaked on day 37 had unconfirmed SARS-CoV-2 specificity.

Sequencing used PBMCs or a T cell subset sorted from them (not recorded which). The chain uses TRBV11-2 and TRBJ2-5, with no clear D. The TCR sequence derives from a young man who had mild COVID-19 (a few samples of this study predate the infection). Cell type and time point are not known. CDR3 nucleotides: TGTGCCAGCAGCCCCCTTGGGCCGGAGACCCAGTACTTC. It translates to CASSPLGPETQYF.